This TCR beta chain was sequenced in a study of breast tumors, draining lymph nodes, adjacent tissues. Findings and limits, study-wide: Tumors had less TCR diversity than lymph nodes, more than nontumor tissue. Tumor and nontumor repertoires were significantly more similar in luminal-like than in basal-like breast cancer. The lymph node origin of tumor T cells was framed as consistent with a hypothesis, not demonstrated.

The V gene's germline CDR1 is MDHEN and CDR2 SYDVKM. CDR3 length: 14 amino acids. Between the trimmed V and J ends, which lost 5 bases and 4 bases, there was a span of 12 bases. Turning to this clonotype: What it binds is unknown.

From the multiplex PCR reads, TCRdb called clonotypes with MiXCR, one entry per CDR3 protein. The repertoire holds about 47,000 distinct CDR3 sequences, with 23% as singletons. The chain employs TRBV28 and TRBJ1-5; D remains ambiguous. The sequencing sample was made of breast tumor tissue. The sequence was collected from a female donor with breast cancer. Some clones in this sample may be carry-over from other donors' samples. CDR3 region: CASSTPGRNQPQHF. The CDR3 nucleotides are TGTGCCAGCAGTACCCCTGGAAGGAATCAGCCCCAGCATTTT. The entire variable domain, with the rest obtained from reference TRBV28 and TRBJ1-5, is as follows: DVKVTQSSRYLVKRTGEKVFLECVQDMDHENMFWYRQDPGLGLRLIYFSYDVKMKEKGDIPEGYSVSREKKERFSLILESASTNQTSMYLCASSTPGRNQPQHFGDGTRLSIL.